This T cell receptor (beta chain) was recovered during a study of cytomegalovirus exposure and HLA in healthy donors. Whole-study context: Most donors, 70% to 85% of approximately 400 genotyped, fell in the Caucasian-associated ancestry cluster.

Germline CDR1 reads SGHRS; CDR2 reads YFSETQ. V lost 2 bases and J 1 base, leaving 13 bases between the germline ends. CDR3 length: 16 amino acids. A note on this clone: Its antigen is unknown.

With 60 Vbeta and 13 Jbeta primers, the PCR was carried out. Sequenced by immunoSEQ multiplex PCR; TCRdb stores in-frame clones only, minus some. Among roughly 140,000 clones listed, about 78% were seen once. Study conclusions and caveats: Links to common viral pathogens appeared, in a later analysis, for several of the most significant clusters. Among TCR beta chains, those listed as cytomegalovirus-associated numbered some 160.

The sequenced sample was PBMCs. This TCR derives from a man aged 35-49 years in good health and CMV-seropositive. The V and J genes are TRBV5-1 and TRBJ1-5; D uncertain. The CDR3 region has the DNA TGCGCCAGCAGCTTAGACGCAATCGGGAGCAATCAGCCCCAGCATTTT. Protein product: CASSLDAIGSNQPQHF.